The entry below gives a single T cell receptor beta chain sequence along with its context. This sample is drawn from a study of blood T cell repertoires in COVID-19. Germline assignment: CDR1 MGHDK and CDR2 SYGVNS. CDR3 length: 14 amino acids. Losses at the gene ends were 5 bases for V and 8 bases for J; bases not matched to a gene: 10. Data came from immunoSEQ multiplex PCR; TCRdb stores just in-frame clones and leaves some out. The sample includes fewer than 450,000 clones, roughly 86% of them seen just once. The sample consisted of PBMCs or T cells enriched from blood (not recorded which). The rearrangement links TRBV25-1 to TRBJ1-2, with 8 bases lining up with TRBD1. The clonotype was recovered from a woman aged 35 to 49 with acute COVID-19. In DNA form, the CDR3 reads TGTGCCAGCAGTCCACACGGACAGGGAAGCGGCTACACCTTC. This encodes CASSPHGQGSGYTF.